Listed below are T cell receptor beta chains from one sample, sequenced in a study of CD8 T cells in Susac syndrome. Each CDR3 protein is one row after TCRdb ran MiXCR on the immunoSEQ multiplex PCR reads. Of approximately 260,000 distinct CDR3 sequences in the sample, about 95% were seen once. Source material: CD4+ T cells from PBMCs. These receptors were collected from a human donor with Susac syndrome. CDR3s include the opening cysteine and the closing phenylalanine or tryptophan. Fields, in order: V gene, D gene, CDR3 protein. The D gene is left open where the match is weak.

V: TRBV15; D: NA; CDR3: CATQKVVAGANVLTF
V: TRBV3-1; D: TRBD2; CDR3: CASSPGLVGGEQFF
V: TRBV6-5; D: TRBD2; CDR3: CASVGGTSGSNEQFF
V: TRBV5-4; D: NA; CDR3: CASTTITVGGYTF
V: TRBV30; D: TRBD1; CDR3: CAWSRDSNSNYGYTF
V: TRBV28; D: TRBD2; CDR3: CASSPPGGEREQYF
V: TRBV5-6; D: TRBD1; CDR3: CASSRGTGDGYTF
V: TRBV7-9; D: TRBD2; CDR3: CASSLTSGSLGKNIQYF
V: TRBV4-2; D: TRBD1; CDR3: CASSQVGQPYNEQFF
V: TRBV5-1; D: NA; CDR3: CASSPRSAPVGEQFF
V: TRBV5-1; D: NA; CDR3: CASSLVGATEAFF
V: TRBV20-1; D: NA; CDR3: CSARDSRGYTF
V: TRBV7-3; D: NA; CDR3: CASSLKGPGLSDTQYF